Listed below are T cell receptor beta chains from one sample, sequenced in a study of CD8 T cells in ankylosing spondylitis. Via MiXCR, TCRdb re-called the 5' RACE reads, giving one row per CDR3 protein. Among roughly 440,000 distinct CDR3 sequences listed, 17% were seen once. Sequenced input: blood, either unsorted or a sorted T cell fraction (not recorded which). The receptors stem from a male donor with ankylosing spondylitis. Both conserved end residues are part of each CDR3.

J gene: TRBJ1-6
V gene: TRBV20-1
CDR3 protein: CSARWDSNSPLHF

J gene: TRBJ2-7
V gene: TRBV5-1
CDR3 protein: CASTSGLSYEQYF

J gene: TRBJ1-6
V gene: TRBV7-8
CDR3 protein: CASSLAKSARSPPHF

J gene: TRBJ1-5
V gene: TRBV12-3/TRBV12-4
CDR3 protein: CASSFSLQPQHF

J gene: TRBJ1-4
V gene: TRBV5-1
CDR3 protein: CASSLGLLGAEKLFF

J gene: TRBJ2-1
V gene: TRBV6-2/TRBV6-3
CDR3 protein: CASSTTRAQGSEQFF

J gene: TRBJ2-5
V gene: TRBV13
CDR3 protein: CASSLEAFPTQYF

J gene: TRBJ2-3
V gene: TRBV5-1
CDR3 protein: CASSTTSRADTQYF

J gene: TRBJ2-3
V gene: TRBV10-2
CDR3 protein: CASRGSGRATDTQYF

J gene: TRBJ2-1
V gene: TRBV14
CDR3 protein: CASTKTSGGAYEQFF

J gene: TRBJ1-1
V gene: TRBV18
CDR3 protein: CASSPQGTGLFTEAFF

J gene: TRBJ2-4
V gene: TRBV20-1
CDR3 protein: CSARDVQREGGYIQYF

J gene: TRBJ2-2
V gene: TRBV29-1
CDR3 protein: CSVEESGRETGELFF

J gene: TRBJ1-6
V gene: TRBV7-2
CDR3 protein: CASSLGGGDNSPLHF

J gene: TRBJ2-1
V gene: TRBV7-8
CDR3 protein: CCVSGGAGEQFF

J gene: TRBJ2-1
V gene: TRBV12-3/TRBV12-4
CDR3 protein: CASSSLWGWDNEQFF

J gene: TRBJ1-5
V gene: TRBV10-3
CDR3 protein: CAISDNGYSNQPQHF

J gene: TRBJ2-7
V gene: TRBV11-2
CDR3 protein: CASSGRRYEQYF

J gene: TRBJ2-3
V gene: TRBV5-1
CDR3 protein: CASSRTGSSTDTQYF

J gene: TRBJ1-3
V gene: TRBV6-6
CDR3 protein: CASTQGGGTIYF

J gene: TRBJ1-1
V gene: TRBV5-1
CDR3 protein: CASSVGQANTEAFF

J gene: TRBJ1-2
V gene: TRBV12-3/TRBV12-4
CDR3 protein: CASSPRTGVKIYGYTF

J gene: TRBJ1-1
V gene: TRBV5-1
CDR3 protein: CASSPGETVAFF

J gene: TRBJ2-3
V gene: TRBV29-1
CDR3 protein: CSVGVSGGADTQYF

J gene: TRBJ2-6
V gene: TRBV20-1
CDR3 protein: CSAMGTLERSGANVLTF

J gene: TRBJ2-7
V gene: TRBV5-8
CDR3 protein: CASSPGQGRQYF

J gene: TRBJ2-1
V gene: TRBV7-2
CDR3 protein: CASTSAGGRRYNEQFF

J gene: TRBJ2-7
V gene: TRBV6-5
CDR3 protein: CASSHDRRSYEQYF

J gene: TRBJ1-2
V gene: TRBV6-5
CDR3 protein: CASRTGAGGYTF

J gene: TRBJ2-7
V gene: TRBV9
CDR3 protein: CASSVALGGPYEQYF

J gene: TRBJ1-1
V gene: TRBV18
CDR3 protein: CASSPLAEAFF

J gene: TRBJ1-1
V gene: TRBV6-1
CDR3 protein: CASSPPGQGGEAFF

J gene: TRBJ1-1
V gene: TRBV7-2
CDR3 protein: CASSLFGGHTEAFF

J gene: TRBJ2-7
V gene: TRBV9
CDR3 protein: CASSAGLATSYEQYF

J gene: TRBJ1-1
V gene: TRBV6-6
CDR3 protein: CASSYSRDPTEAFF

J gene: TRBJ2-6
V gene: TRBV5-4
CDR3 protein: CASSFPEPGANVLTF

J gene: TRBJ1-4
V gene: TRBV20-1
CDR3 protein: CSAREDGLNEKLFF

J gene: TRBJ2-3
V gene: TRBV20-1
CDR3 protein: CSARGQDTQYF

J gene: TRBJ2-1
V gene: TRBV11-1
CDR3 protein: CASSFEFIVGGYHNEQFF

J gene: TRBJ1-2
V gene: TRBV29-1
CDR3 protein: CSVELGRVLGYTF

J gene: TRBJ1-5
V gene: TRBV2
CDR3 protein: CASKVEGRQPQHF

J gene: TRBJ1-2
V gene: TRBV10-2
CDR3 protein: CASSQQGEYGYTF

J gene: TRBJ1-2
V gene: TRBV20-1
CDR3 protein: CSSLVGQGFNYGYTF

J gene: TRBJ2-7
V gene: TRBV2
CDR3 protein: CASAFGEQYF

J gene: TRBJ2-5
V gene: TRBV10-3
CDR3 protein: CAISLNMGAGETQYF

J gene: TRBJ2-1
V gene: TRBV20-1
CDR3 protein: CSARGRRGSSYNEQFF

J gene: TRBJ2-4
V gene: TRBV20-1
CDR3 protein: CSAWTSGGNIQYF

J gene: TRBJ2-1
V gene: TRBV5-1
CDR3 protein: CASSLAESGLNEQFF

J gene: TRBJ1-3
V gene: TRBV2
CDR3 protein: CASSLDRFSGNTIYF